This is a list of T cell receptor beta chains from one sample in a study of blood T cell repertoires in COVID-19. Generated by immunoSEQ multiplex PCR, the TCRdb table keeps only in-frame clones and is missing some. The data show under 400,000 clones, around nine tenths seen once. Material: PBMCs or T cells enriched from blood (not recorded which). These receptors were taken from a woman aged 25 to 39 who had been exposed to COVID-19. Each CDR3 is given with its conserved first and last residue. The order of the fields is clone size, CDR3 length, V gene, D gene, J gene, CDR3 protein, CDR3 DNA. D genes are given only for firm matches. Clone size is not always given. Where it is, it says once, few, many or a class for expanded clones.

clone_size: few
cdr3_length: 14
v_call: TRBV5-1
d_call: TRBD1
j_call: TRBJ2-5
cdr3_aa: CASSLQGQAETQYF
cdr3_nt: TGCGCCAGCAGCTTGCAAGGACAGGCAGAGACCCAGTACTTC

clone_size: .
cdr3_length: 14
v_call: TRBV10-3
d_call: .
j_call: TRBJ1-2
cdr3_aa: CAISGNRDSYGYTF
cdr3_nt: TGTGCCATCAGCGGAAACAGGGATTCCTATGGCTACACCTTC

clone_size: .
cdr3_length: 19
v_call: TRBV5-1
d_call: TRBD2
j_call: TRBJ2-7
cdr3_aa: CASLIRATSGRVLKYEQYF
cdr3_nt: TGCGCCAGCTTAATTCGAGCTACTAGCGGGAGGGTCCTTAAGTACGAGCAGTACTTC

clone_size: few
cdr3_length: 12
v_call: TRBV2
d_call: TRBD1
j_call: TRBJ2-7
cdr3_aa: CASSSQGVEQYF
cdr3_nt: TGTGCCAGCAGTTCGCAGGGGGTCGAGCAGTACTTC

clone_size: .
cdr3_length: 13
v_call: TRBV18
d_call: TRBD1
j_call: TRBJ1-1
cdr3_aa: CASSPRGQLGAFF
cdr3_nt: TGTGCCAGCTCACCACGGGGACAGCTCGGAGCTTTCTTT

clone_size: .
cdr3_length: 13
v_call: TRBV19
d_call: .
j_call: TRBJ1-1
cdr3_aa: CASSINGGSEAFF
cdr3_nt: TGTGCCAGTAGTATCAACGGCGGGTCTGAAGCTTTCTTT

clone_size: .
cdr3_length: 16
v_call: TRBV28
d_call: .
j_call: TRBJ2-2
cdr3_aa: CASSLWRNTGTGELFF
cdr3_nt: TGTGCCAGCAGTTTATGGCGCAACACGGGGACCGGGGAGCTGTTTTTT

clone_size: .
cdr3_length: 13
v_call: TRBV12-3/TRBV12-4
d_call: .
j_call: TRBJ1-5
cdr3_aa: CASSNWANQPQHF
cdr3_nt: TGTGCCAGCAGCAACTGGGCGAATCAGCCCCAGCATTTT

clone_size: .
cdr3_length: 15
v_call: TRBV3-1/TRBV3-2
d_call: TRBD1
j_call: TRBJ1-2
cdr3_aa: CASSQVGTGFDGYTF
cdr3_nt: TGTGCCAGCAGCCAAGTTGGGACAGGGTTTGATGGCTACACCTTC

clone_size: .
cdr3_length: 15
v_call: TRBV4-2
d_call: TRBD1
j_call: TRBJ1-1
cdr3_aa: CASSPEGQLNTEAFF
cdr3_nt: TGTGCCAGCAGCCCGGAGGGACAGTTGAACACTGAAGCTTTCTTT

clone_size: .
cdr3_length: 18
v_call: TRBV5-6
d_call: TRBD1
j_call: TRBJ2-5
cdr3_aa: CASSLYHGRTGGFETQYF
cdr3_nt: TGTGCCAGCAGCTTGTACCATGGGAGGACAGGGGGCTTCGAGACCCAGTACTTC

clone_size: .
cdr3_length: 15
v_call: TRBV28
d_call: .
j_call: TRBJ2-6
cdr3_aa: CASTPGGTGANVLTF
cdr3_nt: TGTGCCAGCACACCAGGGGGGACTGGGGCCAACGTCCTGACTTTC

clone_size: .
cdr3_length: 16
v_call: TRBV27
d_call: TRBD1
j_call: TRBJ2-6
cdr3_aa: CASSSRQGSGANVLTF
cdr3_nt: TGTGCCAGCAGTTCACGACAGGGTTCTGGGGCCAACGTCCTGACTTTC

clone_size: .
cdr3_length: 16
v_call: TRBV6-5
d_call: TRBD1
j_call: TRBJ1-2
cdr3_aa: CASSYSSLDRGYGYTF
cdr3_nt: TGTGCCAGCAGTTACTCGTCTTTAGACAGGGGCTATGGCTACACCTTC

clone_size: .
cdr3_length: 14
v_call: TRBV6-5
d_call: TRBD1
j_call: TRBJ1-5
cdr3_aa: CASRKTGRNQPQHF
cdr3_nt: TGTGCCAGCAGGAAGACAGGGCGGAACCAGCCCCAGCATTTT

clone_size: .
cdr3_length: 12
v_call: TRBV12-3/TRBV12-4
d_call: TRBD1
j_call: TRBJ1-1
cdr3_aa: CASRRQGMGAFF
cdr3_nt: TGTGCCAGCAGAAGACAGGGGATGGGAGCTTTCTTT

clone_size: .
cdr3_length: 12
v_call: TRBV10-1
d_call: .
j_call: TRBJ1-5
cdr3_aa: CASSDSEKPQHF
cdr3_nt: TGCGCCAGCAGTGATTCGGAGAAACCCCAGCATTTT

clone_size: once
cdr3_length: 20
v_call: TRBV21-1
d_call: .
j_call: TRBJ2-1
cdr3_aa: CASSKDPGLADPRAYNEQFF
cdr3_nt: TGTGCCAGCAGCAAAGACCCCGGACTAGCGGACCCTCGCGCCTACAATGAGCAGTTCTTC

clone_size: .
cdr3_length: 18
v_call: TRBV28
d_call: TRBD2
j_call: TRBJ2-7
cdr3_aa: CASSSNLGTSGSAYEQYF
cdr3_nt: TGTGCCAGCAGTTCAAACCTCGGGACTAGCGGGAGTGCCTACGAGCAGTACTTC

clone_size: once
cdr3_length: 14
v_call: TRBV2
d_call: TRBD2
j_call: TRBJ2-1
cdr3_aa: CASSSGRAVEWEFF
cdr3_nt: TGTGCCAGCAGTAGCGGGAGGGCCGTGGAGTGGGAGTTCTTC

clone_size: .
cdr3_length: 14
v_call: TRBV5-1
d_call: TRBD1
j_call: TRBJ1-5
cdr3_aa: CASSQTGLEQPQHF
cdr3_nt: TGCGCCAGCAGCCAGACAGGGTTGGAGCAGCCCCAGCATTTT

clone_size: .
cdr3_length: 15
v_call: TRBV29-1
d_call: TRBD1
j_call: TRBJ2-3
cdr3_aa: CSVEGGTGGTDTQYF
cdr3_nt: TGCAGCGTTGAAGGTGGGACAGGGGGCACAGATACGCAGTATTTT

clone_size: .
cdr3_length: 14
v_call: TRBV7-7
d_call: TRBD2
j_call: TRBJ2-3
cdr3_aa: CASSPGLAGGTQYF
cdr3_nt: TGTGCTAGCAGCCCCGGACTAGCGGGAGGGACGCAGTATTTT

clone_size: .
cdr3_length: 16
v_call: TRBV4-2
d_call: .
j_call: TRBJ2-6
cdr3_aa: CASSGQPSSGANVLTF
cdr3_nt: TGTGCCAGCAGCGGACAGCCGAGCTCTGGGGCCAACGTCCTGACTTTC

clone_size: .
cdr3_length: 16
v_call: TRBV19
d_call: .
j_call: TRBJ2-4
cdr3_aa: CASSMKQGLAKNIQYF
cdr3_nt: TGTGCCAGTAGTATGAAGCAGGGGTTGGCCAAAAACATTCAGTACTTC

clone_size: .
cdr3_length: 13
v_call: TRBV27
d_call: .
j_call: TRBJ2-7
cdr3_aa: CASSLGGPAERRF
cdr3_nt: TGTGCCAGCAGTTTAGGAGGTCCGGCGGAGCGACGCTTC

clone_size: .
cdr3_length: 15
v_call: TRBV5-4
d_call: .
j_call: TRBJ2-7
cdr3_aa: CASSHRNDISYEQYF
cdr3_nt: TGTGCCAGCAGCCACCGCAACGACATCTCCTACGAGCAGTACTTC

clone_size: .
cdr3_length: 17
v_call: TRBV28
d_call: .
j_call: TRBJ2-2
cdr3_aa: CASTPRPGRGLAGELFF
cdr3_nt: TGTGCCAGCACCCCTCGACCCGGGAGGGGGCTAGCCGGGGAGCTGTTTTTT

clone_size: .
cdr3_length: 14
v_call: TRBV14
d_call: TRBD1
j_call: TRBJ1-4
cdr3_aa: CASSQVALTGKLFF
cdr3_nt: TGTGCCAGCAGCCAAGTCGCCCTGACAGGGAAACTGTTTTTT

clone_size: .
cdr3_length: 13
v_call: TRBV28
d_call: .
j_call: TRBJ2-2
cdr3_aa: CASSLRNTGELFF
cdr3_nt: TGTGCCAGCAGTTTGAGGAACACCGGGGAGCTGTTTTTT

clone_size: .
cdr3_length: 16
v_call: TRBV6-1
d_call: .
j_call: TRBJ1-5
cdr3_aa: CASSEQGQGSNQPQHF
cdr3_nt: TGTGCCAGCAGTGAACAGGGGCAGGGTAGCAATCAGCCCCAGCATTTT

clone_size: .
cdr3_length: 13
v_call: TRBV19
d_call: .
j_call: TRBJ2-7
cdr3_aa: CASLDDSSYEQYF
cdr3_nt: TGTGCCAGTCTAGATGACAGTTCCTACGAGCAGTACTTC